This T cell receptor beta chain was captured in a study of T cell repertoires in cytomegalovirus infection. Study summary: The authors relied on CMV epitopes, both recently identified HLA-C-restricted and well-studied HLA-B-restricted. In public TCR beta signatures, there were indications of both CMV infection and matching HLA type.

The germline V and J ends were trimmed by 5 bases and 4 bases, with 20 bases remaining between them. The CDR3 length is 15 residues. Per the germline V gene, CDR1 is DFQATT and CDR2 is SNEGSKA (reference sequence). In the case of this clonotype: Its antigen is not known.

TCRdb re-derived calls from the reads in MiXCR, one entry per CDR3 protein. Here the sample spans 450,000 to 650,000 distinct CDR3 sequences, under 45% being singletons. The study's findings and limits: The study found HLA-C-restricted CMV-specific TCR beta clonotypes dominating the ex vivo response. Summed public TCR beta family frequency identified CMV carriers bearing the relevant HLA.

The TCR sequence derives from a human donor in good health (CMV status not recorded). Some clones in this sample may be carry-over from other donors' samples. Source: cultured PBMCs, taken from culture after CMV antigen stimulation. The rearrangement links TRBV20-1 to TRBJ1-1; weak D call: TRBD1 (5 bases). CDR3 bases: TGCAGTGCTTCCGCAGGGACGCGGGGCTTCACTGAAGCTTTCTTT. Residues: CSASAGTRGFTEAFF.